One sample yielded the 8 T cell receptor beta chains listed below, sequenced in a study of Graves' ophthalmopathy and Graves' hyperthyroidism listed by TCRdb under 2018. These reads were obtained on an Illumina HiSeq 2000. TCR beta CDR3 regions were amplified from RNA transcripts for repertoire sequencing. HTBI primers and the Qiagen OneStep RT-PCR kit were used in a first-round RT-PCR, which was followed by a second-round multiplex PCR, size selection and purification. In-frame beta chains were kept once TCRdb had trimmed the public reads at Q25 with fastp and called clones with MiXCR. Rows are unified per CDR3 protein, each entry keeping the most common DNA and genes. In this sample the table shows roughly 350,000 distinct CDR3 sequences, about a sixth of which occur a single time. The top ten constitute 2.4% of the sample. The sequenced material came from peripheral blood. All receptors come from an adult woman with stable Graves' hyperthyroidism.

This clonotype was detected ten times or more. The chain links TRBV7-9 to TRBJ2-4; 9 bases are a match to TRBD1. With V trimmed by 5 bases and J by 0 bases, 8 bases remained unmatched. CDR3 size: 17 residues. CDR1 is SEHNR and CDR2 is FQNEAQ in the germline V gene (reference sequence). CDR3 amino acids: CASSPSTGGLAKNIQYF. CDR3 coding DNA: TGTGCCAGCAGCCCTTCGACAGGGGGGTTAGCCAAAAACATTCAGTACTTC.

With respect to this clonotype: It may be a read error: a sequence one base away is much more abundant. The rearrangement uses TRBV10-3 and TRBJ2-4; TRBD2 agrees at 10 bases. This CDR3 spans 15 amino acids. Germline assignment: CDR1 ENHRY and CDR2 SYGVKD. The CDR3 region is CATSGGSGRSVIKYF. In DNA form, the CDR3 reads TGTGCCACCAGTGGAGGTAGCGGGAGGTCGGTCATTAAGTACTTC.

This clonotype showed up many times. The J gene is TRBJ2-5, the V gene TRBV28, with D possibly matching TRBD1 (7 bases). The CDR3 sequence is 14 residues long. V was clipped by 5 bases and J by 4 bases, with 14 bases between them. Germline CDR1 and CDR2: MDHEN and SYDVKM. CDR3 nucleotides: TGTGCCAGCAGTGCTGCAGGGGGGCGAGAGACCCAGTACTTC. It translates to CASSAAGGRETQYF.

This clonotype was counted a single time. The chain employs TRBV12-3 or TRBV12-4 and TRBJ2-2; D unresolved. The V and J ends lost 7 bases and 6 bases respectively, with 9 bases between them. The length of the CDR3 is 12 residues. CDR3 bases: TGTGCCAGCACCTACGAGCCCGGGGAGCTGTTTTTT. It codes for CASTYEPGELFF.

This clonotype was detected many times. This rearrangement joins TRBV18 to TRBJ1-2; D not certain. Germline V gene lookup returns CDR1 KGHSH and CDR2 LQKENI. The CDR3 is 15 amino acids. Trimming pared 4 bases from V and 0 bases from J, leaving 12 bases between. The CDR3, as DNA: TGTGCCAGCTCACTCGTCCCCGGGACTAACTATGGCTACACCTTC. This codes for CASSLVPGTNYGYTF.

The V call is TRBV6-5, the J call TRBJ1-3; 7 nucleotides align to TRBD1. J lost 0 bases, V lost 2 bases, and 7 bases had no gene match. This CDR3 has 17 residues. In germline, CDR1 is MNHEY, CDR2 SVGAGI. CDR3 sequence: CASSYNRGTVSGNTIYF. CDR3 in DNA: TGTGCCAGCAGTTACAACAGAGGGACAGTCTCTGGAAACACCATATATTTT.

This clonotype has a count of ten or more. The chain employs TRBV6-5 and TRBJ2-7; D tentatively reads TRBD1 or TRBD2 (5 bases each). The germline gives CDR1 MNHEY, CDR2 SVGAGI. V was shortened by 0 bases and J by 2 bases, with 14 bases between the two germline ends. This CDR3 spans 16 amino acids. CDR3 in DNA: TGTGCCAGCAGTTACTCGAATATGGGACCGGCCTACGAGCAGTACTTC. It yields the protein CASSYSNMGPAYEQYF.

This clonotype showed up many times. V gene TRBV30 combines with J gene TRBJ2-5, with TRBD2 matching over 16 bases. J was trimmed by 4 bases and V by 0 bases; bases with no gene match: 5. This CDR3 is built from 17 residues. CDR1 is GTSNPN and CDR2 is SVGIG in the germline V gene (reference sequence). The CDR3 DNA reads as TGTGCCTGGAGTGTGGGACTAGCGGGAGGGCCGGGAGAGACCCAGTACTTC. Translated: CAWSVGLAGGPGETQYF. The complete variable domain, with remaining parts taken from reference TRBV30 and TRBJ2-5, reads SQTIHQWPATLVQPVGSPLSLECTVEGTSNPNLYWYRQAAGRGLQLLFYSVGIGQISSEVPQNLSASRPQDRQFILSSKKLLLSDSGFYLCAWSVGLAGGPGETQYFGPGTRLLVL.